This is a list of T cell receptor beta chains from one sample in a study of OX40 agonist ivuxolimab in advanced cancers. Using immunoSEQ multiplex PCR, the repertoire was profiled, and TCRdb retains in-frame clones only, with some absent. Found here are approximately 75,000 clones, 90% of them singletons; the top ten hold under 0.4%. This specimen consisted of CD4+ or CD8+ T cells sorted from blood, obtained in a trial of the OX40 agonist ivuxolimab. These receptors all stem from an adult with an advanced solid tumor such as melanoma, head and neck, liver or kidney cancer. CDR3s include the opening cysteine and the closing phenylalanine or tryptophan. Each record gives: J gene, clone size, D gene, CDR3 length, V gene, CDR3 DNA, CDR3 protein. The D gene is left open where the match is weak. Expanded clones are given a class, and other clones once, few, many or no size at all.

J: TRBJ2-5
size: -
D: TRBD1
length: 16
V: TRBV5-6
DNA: TGTGCCAGCAGCTCGACCGGGACAGGGTACGCAGAGACCCAGTACTTC
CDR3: CASSSTGTGYAETQYF

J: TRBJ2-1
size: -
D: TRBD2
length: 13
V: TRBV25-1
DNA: TGTGCCAGCAGGTGGGGGGGTGACAATGAGCAGTTCTTC
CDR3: CASRWGGDNEQFF

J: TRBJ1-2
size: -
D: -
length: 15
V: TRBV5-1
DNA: TGCGCCAGCAGCTTGTCGGGTCAAACCGACTATGGCTACACCTTC
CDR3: CASSLSGQTDYGYTF

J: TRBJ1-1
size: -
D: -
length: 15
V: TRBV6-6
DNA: TGTGCCAGCAGTTACTCACAGGTGATGAACACTGAAGCTTTCTTT
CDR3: CASSYSQVMNTEAFF

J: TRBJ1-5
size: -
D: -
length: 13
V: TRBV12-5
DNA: TGTGCTAGCTCGCTGAATAGCAATCAGCCCCAGCATTTT
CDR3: CASSLNSNQPQHF

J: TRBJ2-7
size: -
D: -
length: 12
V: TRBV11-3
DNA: TGTGCCAGCAGCTTAGATGGGTACGAGCAGTACTTC
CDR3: CASSLDGYEQYF

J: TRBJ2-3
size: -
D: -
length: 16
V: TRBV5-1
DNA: TGCGCCAGCAGCCCAACTCGGGGTTTTGGCGGTGATACGCAGTATTTT
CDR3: CASSPTRGFGGDTQYF

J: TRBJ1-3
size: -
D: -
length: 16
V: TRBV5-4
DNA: TGTGCCAGCAGCCCGTCGACGTCCGGCTCTGGAAACACCATATATTTT
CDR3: CASSPSTSGSGNTIYF

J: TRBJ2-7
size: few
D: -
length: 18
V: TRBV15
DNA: TGTGCCACCAGCAGAGACAGGGTGGTAGGTCTTGGGGTCTACGAGCAGTACTTC
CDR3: CATSRDRVVGLGVYEQYF

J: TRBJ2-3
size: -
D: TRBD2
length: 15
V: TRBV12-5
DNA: TGTGCTAGTGGTGGTTTAGCGGGATACACAGATACGCAGTATTTT
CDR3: CASGGLAGYTDTQYF

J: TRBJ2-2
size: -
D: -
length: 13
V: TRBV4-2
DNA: TGTGCCAGCAGCCCTCCCATCACCGGGGAGCTGTTTTTT
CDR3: CASSPPITGELFF

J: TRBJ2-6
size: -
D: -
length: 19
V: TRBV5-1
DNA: TGCGCCAGCACCCGGCTGGCAGGGGAATCTCTCTCTGGGGCCAACGTCCTGACTTTC
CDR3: CASTRLAGESLSGANVLTF

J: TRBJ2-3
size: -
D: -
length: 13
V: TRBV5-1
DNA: TGCGCCAGCAGCTTGACCGACGGGGATACGCAGTATTTT
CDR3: CASSLTDGDTQYF

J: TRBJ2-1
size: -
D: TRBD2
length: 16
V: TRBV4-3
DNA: TGCGCCAGCAGCCGAAAGTCGGGAGGGCCCGGGAATGAGCAGTTCTTC
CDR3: CASSRKSGGPGNEQFF

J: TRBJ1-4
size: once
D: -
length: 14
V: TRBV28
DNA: TGTGCCAGCAGTTTAATCTCCGGTAATGAAAAACTGTTTTTT
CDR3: CASSLISGNEKLFF

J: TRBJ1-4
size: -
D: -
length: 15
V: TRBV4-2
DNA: TGTGCCAGCAGCCAAAGGGTGTTGGAGATTGAAAAACTGTTTTTT
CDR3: CASSQRVLEIEKLFF

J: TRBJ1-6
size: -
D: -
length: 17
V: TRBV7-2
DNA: TGTGCCAGCAGCTTGGTAGAAGGGTTAATTTATAATTCACCCCTCCACTTT
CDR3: CASSLVEGLIYNSPLHF

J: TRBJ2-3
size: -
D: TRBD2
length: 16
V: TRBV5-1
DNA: TGCGCCAGCAGCTTGGGAGCGGGAGGGGGCACAGATACGCAGTATTTT
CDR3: CASSLGAGGGTDTQYF

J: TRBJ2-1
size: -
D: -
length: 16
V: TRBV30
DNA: TGTGCCTGGAGTGGTGGGGATAGAGGGAGAAACAATGAGCAGTTCTTC
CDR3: CAWSGGDRGRNNEQFF

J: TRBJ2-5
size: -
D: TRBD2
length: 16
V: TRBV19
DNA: TGTGCCAGTAGTATAGGAGCGGGAGGTCCCCAACGAACCCAGTACTTC
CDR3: CASSIGAGGPQRTQYF

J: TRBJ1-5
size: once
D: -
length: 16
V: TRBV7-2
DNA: TGTGCCAGCAGCTTTATGGCGAACGCGATCAATCAGCCCCAGCATTTT
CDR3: CASSFMANAINQPQHF

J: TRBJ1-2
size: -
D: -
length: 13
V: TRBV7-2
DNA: TGTGCCAGCAGCGCACAGGCTAACTATGGCTACACCTTC
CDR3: CASSAQANYGYTF

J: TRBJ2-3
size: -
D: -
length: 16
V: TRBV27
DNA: TGTGCCAGCAGTTTTTTCCCGGGGGCGACCACAGATACGCAGTATTTT
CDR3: CASSFFPGATTDTQYF

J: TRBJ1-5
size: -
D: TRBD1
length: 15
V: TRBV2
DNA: TGTGCCAGCTCTGACAGGGGCGATAGCAATCAGCCCCAGCATTTT
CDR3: CASSDRGDSNQPQHF

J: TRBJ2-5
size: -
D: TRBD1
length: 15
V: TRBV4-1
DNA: TGCGCCAGCAGCCAGGGACAGGGGGCTCGAGAGACCCAGTACTTC
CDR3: CASSQGQGARETQYF

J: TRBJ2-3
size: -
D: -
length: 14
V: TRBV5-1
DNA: TGCGCCAGCAGCTCGGGCAGTTCAACAGATACGCAGTATTTT
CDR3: CASSSGSSTDTQYF

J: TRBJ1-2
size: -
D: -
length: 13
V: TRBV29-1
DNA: TGCAGCGTTGAAGATAGTAAGTTCTATGGCTACACCTTC
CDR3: CSVEDSKFYGYTF

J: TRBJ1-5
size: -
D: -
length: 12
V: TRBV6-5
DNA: TGTGCCAGCAGCACGGCGAATCAGCCCCAGCATTTT
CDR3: CASSTANQPQHF

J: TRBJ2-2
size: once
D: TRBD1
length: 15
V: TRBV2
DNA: TGTGCCAGCAGTGTTCAGGCAGGGGGCACCGGGGAGCTGTTTTTT
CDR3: CASSVQAGGTGELFF

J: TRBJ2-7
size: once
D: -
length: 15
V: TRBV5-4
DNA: TGTGCCAGCAGCTTGGGCGGGAAGAGCTCCTACGAGCAGTACTTC
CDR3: CASSLGGKSSYEQYF

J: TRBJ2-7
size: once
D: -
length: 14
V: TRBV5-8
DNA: TGTGCCAGCAGCTTGGGACAGGACTCCTACGAGCAGTACTTC
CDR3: CASSLGQDSYEQYF

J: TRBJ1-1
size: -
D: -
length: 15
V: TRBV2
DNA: TGTGCCAGCAGTGAAGAGAAAAACATGAACACTGAAGCTTTCTTT
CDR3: CASSEEKNMNTEAFF

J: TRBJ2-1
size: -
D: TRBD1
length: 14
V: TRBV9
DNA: TGTGCCAGCAGCGTAGGGACAGGGGTTGGTGAGCAGTTCTTC
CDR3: CASSVGTGVGEQFF

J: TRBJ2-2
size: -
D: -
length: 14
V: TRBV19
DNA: TGTGCCAGTAGTATAAAGGGGGTTACCGGGGAGCTGTTTTTT
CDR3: CASSIKGVTGELFF

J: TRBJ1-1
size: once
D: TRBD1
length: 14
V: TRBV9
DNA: TGTGCCAGCACCCCGACAGGGGGGAACACTGAAGCTTTCTTT
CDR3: CASTPTGGNTEAFF

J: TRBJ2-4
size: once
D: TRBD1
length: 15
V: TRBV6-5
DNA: TGTGCCAGCAGTCGAACCGCAGGGGGTAGAAACATTCAGTACTTC
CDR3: CASSRTAGGRNIQYF

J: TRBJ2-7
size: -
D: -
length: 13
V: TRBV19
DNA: TGTGCCAGTAGTGAACAGGGTGGCGGCGAGCAGTACTTC
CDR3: CASSEQGGGEQYF

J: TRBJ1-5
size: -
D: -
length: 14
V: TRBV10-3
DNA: TGTGCCATCAGTGAGTCGACTAGCAATCAGCCCCAGCATTTT
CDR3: CAISESTSNQPQHF

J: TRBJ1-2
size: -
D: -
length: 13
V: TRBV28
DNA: TGTGCCAGCAGTTTGGGGACCCTCTATGGCTACACCTTC
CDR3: CASSLGTLYGYTF

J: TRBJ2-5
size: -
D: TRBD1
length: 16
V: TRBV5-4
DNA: TGTGCCAGCACCAAGACGGGACAGGGAGAATTGAAGACCCAGTACTTC
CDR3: CASTKTGQGELKTQYF

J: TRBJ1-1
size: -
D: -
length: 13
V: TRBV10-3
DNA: TGTGCCATCAGAACTGATATGAACACTGAAGCTTTCTTT
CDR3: CAIRTDMNTEAFF

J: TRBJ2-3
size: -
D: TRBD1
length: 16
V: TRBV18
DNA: TGTGCCAGCTCACTAACAGGGGGTTCCAGCACAGATACGCAGTATTTT
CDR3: CASSLTGGSSTDTQYF

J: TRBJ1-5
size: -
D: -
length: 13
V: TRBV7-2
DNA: TGTGCCAGCAGCTTTGGGCAAGATCAGCCCCAGCATTTT
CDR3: CASSFGQDQPQHF

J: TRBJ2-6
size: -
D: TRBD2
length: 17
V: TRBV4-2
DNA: TGTGCCAGCAGCTTACCCGGGGGGGGCCCTGGGGCCAACGTCCTGACTTTC
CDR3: CASSLPGGGPGANVLTF